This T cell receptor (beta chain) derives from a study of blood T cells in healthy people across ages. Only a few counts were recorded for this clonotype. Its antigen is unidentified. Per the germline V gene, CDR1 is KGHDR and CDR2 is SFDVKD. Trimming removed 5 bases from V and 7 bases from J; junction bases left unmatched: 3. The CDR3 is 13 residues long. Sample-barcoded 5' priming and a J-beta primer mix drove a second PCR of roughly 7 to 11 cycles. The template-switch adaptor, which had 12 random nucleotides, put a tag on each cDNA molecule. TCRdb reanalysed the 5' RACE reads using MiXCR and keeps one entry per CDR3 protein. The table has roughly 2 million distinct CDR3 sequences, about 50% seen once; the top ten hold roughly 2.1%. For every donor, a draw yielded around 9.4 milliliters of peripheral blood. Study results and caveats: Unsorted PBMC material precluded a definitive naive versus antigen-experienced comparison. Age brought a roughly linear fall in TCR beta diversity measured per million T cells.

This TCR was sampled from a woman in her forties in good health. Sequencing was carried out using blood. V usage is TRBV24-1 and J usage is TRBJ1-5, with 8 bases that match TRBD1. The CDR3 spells CATSGSGGQPQHF. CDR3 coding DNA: TGTGCCACCAGTGGGTCAGGGGGCCAGCCCCAGCATTTT.